What follows describes a single T cell receptor (beta chain). The sample belongs to a study of blood T cell repertoires in COVID-19. Overall study: From T cells, B-cell-depleted T cells, or PBMCs came the material, which was cDNA or gDNA.

This table comes from immunoSEQ multiplex PCR, and its TCRdb copy is limited to in-frame clones, with some not included. The sample yields under 140,000 clones, approximately 85% seen once. This CDR3 contains 12 residues. Per the germline V gene, CDR1 is MDHEN and CDR2 is SYDVKM. Trimming removed 2 bases from V and 6 bases from J, with 5 bases in between. The source is a woman aged 60-70 years with acute or convalescent COVID-19. The chain recombines TRBV28 with TRBJ1-5; D remains ambiguous. Sequenced: peripheral blood. The CDR3 DNA reads TGTGCCAGCAGTTTAATCGGTCAGCCCCAGCATTTT. As protein: CASSLIGQPQHF.